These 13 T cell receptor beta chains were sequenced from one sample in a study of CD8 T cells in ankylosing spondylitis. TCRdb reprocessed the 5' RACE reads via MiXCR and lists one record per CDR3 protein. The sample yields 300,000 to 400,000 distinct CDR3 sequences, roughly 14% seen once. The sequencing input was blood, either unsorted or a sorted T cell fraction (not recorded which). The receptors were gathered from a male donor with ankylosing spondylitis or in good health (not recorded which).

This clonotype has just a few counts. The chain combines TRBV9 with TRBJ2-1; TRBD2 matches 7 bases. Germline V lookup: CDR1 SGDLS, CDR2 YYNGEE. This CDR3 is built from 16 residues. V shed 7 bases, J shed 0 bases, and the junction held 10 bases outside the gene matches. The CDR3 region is CASHGGGLFSYNEQFF. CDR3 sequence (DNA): TGTGCCAGCCATGGGGGAGGGTTGTTCTCCTACAATGAGCAGTTCTTC. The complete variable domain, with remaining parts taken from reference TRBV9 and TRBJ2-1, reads DSGVTQTPKHLITATGQRVTLRCSPRSGDLSVYWYQQSLDQGLQFLIQYYNGEERAKGNILERFSAQQFPDLHSELNLSSLELGDSALYFCASHGGGLFSYNEQFFGPGTRLTVL.

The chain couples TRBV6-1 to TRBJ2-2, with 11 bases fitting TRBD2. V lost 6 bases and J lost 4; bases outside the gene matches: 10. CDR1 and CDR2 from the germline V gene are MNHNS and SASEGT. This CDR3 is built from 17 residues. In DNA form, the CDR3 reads TGTGCCAGCAGGCGATGGGGGACTAGCGGACCCACCGGGGAGCTGTTTTTT. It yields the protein CASRRWGTSGPTGELFF.

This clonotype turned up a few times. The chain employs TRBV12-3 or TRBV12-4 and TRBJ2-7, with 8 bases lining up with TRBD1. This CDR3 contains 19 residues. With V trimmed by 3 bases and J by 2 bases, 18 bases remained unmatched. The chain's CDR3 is CASSLGGRPAGQVPYEQYF. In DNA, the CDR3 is TGTGCCAGCAGTTTGGGTGGGCGGCCGGCGGGACAGGTGCCCTACGAGCAGTACTTC.

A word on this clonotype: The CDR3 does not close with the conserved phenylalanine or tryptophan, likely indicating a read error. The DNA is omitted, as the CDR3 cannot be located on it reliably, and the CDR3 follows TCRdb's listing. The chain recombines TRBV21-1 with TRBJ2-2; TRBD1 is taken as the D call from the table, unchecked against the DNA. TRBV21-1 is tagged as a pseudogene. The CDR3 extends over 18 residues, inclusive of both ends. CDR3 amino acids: CASRSWAGGYPNTGELFL.

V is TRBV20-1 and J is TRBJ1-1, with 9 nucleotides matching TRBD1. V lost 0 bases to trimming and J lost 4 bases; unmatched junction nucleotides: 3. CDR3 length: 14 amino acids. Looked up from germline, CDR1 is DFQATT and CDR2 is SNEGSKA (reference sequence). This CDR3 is CSARDPTGGTEAFF. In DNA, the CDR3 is TGCAGTGCTAGAGATCCGACAGGGGGCACTGAAGCTTTCTTT.

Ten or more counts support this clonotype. CDR3 residues: CSVEPQIYGYTF. As DNA, the CDR3 is TGCAGCGTTGAGCCGCAGATCTATGGCTACACCTTC. The rearrangement links TRBV29-1 to TRBJ1-2, with D unclear. The CDR3 runs 12 residues. Deletions cut 3 bases from V and 4 bases from J, with 9 bases between. In germline, CDR1 is SQVTM, CDR2 ANQGSEA.

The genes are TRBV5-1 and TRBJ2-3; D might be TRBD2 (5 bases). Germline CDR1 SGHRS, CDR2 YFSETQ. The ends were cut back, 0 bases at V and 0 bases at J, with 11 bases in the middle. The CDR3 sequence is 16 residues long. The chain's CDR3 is CASSLERAGSTDTQYF. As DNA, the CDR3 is TGCGCCAGCAGCTTGGAGAGGGCAGGCAGCACAGATACGCAGTATTTT.

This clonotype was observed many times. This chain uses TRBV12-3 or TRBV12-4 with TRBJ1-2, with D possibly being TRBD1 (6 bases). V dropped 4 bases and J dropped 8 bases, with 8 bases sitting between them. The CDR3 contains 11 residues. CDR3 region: CASSSGGGYTF. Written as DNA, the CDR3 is TGTGCCAGCAGTTCCGGGGGCGGCTACACCTTC.

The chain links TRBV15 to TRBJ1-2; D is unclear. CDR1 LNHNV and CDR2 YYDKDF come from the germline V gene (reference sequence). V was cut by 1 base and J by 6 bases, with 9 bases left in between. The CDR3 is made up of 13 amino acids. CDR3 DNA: TGTGCCACCAGCAGAGCTCTAGAGGATGGCTACACCTTC. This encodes CATSRALEDGYTF.

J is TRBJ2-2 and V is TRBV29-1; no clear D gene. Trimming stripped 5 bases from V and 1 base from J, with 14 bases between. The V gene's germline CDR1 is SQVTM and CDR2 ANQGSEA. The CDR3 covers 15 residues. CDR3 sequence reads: CSVFEGRQNTGELFF. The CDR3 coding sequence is TGCAGCGTTTTTGAAGGCAGACAGAACACCGGGGAGCTGTTTTTT.

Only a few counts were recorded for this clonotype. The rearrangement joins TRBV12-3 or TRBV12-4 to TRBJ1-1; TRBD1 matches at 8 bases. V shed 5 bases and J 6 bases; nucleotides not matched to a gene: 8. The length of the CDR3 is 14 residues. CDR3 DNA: TGTGCCAGCAGTCTGCAGGGGGCGAGGGCTGAAGCTTTCTTT. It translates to CASSLQGARAEAFF.

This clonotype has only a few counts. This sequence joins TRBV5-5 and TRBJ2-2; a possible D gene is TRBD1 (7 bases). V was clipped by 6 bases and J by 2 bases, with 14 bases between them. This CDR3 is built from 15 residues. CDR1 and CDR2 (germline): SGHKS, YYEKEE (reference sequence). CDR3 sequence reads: CASKAGGPNTGELFF. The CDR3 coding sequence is TGTGCCAGCAAAGCAGGGGGGCCAAACACCGGGGAGCTGTTTTTT.

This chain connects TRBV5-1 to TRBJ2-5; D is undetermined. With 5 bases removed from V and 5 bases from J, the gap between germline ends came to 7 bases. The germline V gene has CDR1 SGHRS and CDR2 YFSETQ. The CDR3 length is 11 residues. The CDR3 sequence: CASRALETQYF. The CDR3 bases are TGCGCCAGCAGGGCTTTGGAGACCCAGTACTTC.